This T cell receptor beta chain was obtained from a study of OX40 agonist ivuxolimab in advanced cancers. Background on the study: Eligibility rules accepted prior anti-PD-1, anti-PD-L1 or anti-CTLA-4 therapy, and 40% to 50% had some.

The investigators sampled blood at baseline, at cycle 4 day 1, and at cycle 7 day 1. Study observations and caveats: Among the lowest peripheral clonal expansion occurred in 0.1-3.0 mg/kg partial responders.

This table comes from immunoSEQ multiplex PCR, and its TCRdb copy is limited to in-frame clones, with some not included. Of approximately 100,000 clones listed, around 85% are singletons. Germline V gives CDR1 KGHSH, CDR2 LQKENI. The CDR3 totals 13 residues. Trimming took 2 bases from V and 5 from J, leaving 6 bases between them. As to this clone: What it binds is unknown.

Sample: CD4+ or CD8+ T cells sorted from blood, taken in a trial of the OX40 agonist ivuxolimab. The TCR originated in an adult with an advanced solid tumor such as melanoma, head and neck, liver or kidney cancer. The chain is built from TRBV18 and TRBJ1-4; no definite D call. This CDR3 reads CASSPGVNEKLFF. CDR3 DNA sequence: TGTGCCAGCTCACCAGGGGTAAATGAAAAACTGTTTTTT.